The 7 T cell receptor beta chains given below trace back to one sample, sequenced in a study of blood T cell repertoires in COVID-19. TCRdb's table, derived via immunoSEQ multiplex PCR, lists solely in-frame clones and lacks some. The table shows some 490,000 clones, with around nine tenths occurring only once. The sequenced sample was PBMCs or T cells enriched from blood (not recorded which). These receptors originate from a woman in her sixties who had recovered from COVID-19.

The chain links TRBV7-4 to TRBJ2-6, with TRBD2 as a possible D gene (5 bases). Trimming left V 1 base short and J 2 bases short, with 9 bases between. Germline CDR1 SGHVT, CDR2 SQSDAQ. CDR3 length equals 16 residues. The CDR3 DNA reads as TGTGCCAGCAGCTTAGGACTCGGGACTGGGGCCAACGTCCTGACTTTC. Translation: CASSLGLGTGANVLTF.

The genes are TRBV4-1 and TRBJ1-2; no clear D gene. The CDR3 spans 15 residues. Germline V gene data show CDR1 as MGHRA and CDR2 as YSYEKL. V was pared by 5 bases and J by 8 bases, with 21 bases between. This chain's CDR3 is CASSFHLQARGGYTF. CDR3 nucleotide sequence: TGCGCCAGCAGCTTCCACTTGCAAGCCCGAGGAGGCTACACCTTC.

The CDR3: CASSERQNTEAFF. CDR3 DNA sequence: TGTGCCAGCAGTGAAAGACAGAACACTGAAGCTTTCTTT. The rearrangement joins TRBV6-4 to TRBJ1-1; D is uncertain. Trimming left V 3 bases short and J 1 base short, with 6 bases between. In germline, CDR1 is MRHNA, CDR2 SNTAGT. The CDR3 runs 13 residues.

The chain uses TRBV25-1 and TRBJ2-1, with 8 bases that match TRBD2. V shed 4 bases, J shed 10 bases, and the junction held 6 bases outside the gene matches. CDR3 length: 13 residues. Germline values: CDR1 MGHDK, CDR2 SYGVNS. CDR3 nucleotide sequence: TGTGCCAGCAGTGGAGCGGGGGAGGAGGAGCAGTTCTTC. It encodes CASSGAGEEEQFF.

This chain links TRBV19 with TRBJ2-7; 9 positions agree with TRBD1. The CDR3 covers 13 residues. The V and J ends lost 4 bases and 3 bases, in that order; junction bases with no gene match: 1. Per the germline V gene, CDR1 is LNHDA and CDR2 is SQIVND (reference sequence). The DNA for the CDR3 is TGTGCCAGTAGTAGGGGACAGGGCTACGAGCAGTACTTC. Its protein is CASSRGQGYEQYF.

The rearrangement uses TRBV28 and TRBJ1-6; D uncertain. Looked up from germline, CDR1 is MDHEN and CDR2 is SYDVKM. V shed 5 bases and J shed 9 bases, with 8 bases lying between them. This CDR3 is 12 amino acids long. CDR3 in DNA: TGTGCCAGCAGTCGACTTACTTCACCCCTCCACTTT. Translation gives CASSRLTSPLHF.

The chain carries TRBV11-2 and TRBJ2-7; D is undetermined. The ends were cut back, 1 base at V and 4 bases at J, with 17 bases in the middle. Germline CDR1 and CDR2: SGHAT and FQNNGV. This CDR3 is built from 16 residues. The CDR3 loop reads CASSLVDFSLRYEQYF. CDR3 sequence (DNA): TGTGCCAGCAGCTTAGTAGACTTTTCCCTACGATACGAGCAGTACTTC.